What follows are 5 T cell receptor beta chains derived from one specimen sequenced in a study of cytomegalovirus exposure and HLA in healthy donors (dated by TCRdb to 2017 to 2019). The method was the immunoSEQ multiplex PCR assay. For the multiplex PCR, a mixture combining 60 forward primers for TCR Vbeta segments and 13 reverse primers for TCR Jbeta segments was used. Imported from immuneACCESS, the table was reduced by TCRdb to in-frame sequences with V and J called. These copies leave out some clones; in studies compared against another copy, an unresolved V gene accounts for under half, and the cause of the remainder is not known. The sample includes under 200,000 clones, with roughly 13% observed a single time. Approximately 7.8% of the sample goes to the ten largest clones. The sample consisted of PBMCs. These receptors all come from a man aged 50-59 years in good health and CMV-seropositive.

The V gene is TRBV18, the J gene TRBJ2-2; D gene unclear. The CDR3 spans 16 residues. Germline-derived CDR1 and CDR2 are KGHSH and LQKENI. V was cut by 2 bases and J by 2 bases, with 12 bases left in between. The CDR3 nucleotides are TGTGCCAGCTCACCAATTCCCTTAATCAACACCGGGGAGCTGTTTTTT. Its protein is CASSPIPLINTGELFF.

This clone was picked up a small number of times. V usage is TRBV19 and J usage is TRBJ2-5, with 7 bases that match TRBD1. There are 14 residues in the CDR3. Per the germline V gene, CDR1 is LNHDA and CDR2 is SQIVND (reference sequence). V was clipped by 1 base and J by 7 bases; unmatched bases: 6. CDR3 bases: TGTGCCAGTAGTATAGGCCAGACAGGGAGGACCCAGTACTTC. Residues: CASSIGQTGRTQYF. The full variable domain, its missing parts supplied by reference TRBV19 and TRBJ2-5, is DGGITQSPKYLFRKEGQNVTLSCEQNLNHDAMYWYRQDPGQGLRLIYYSQIVNDFQKGDIAEGYSVSREKKESFPLTVTSAQKNPTAFYLCASSIGQTGRTQYFGPGTRLLVL.

This chain connects TRBV28 to TRBJ2-3; the D gene is possibly TRBD2 (5 bases). Trimming took off 10 bases at V and 4 bases at J, with 6 bases between the two ends. This CDR3 is built from 10 residues. The germline V gene has CDR1 MDHEN and CDR2 SYDVKM. CDR3 loop: CATGADTQYF. CDR3 sequence (DNA): TGTGCCACCGGGGCAGATACGCAGTATTTT.

This clone was seen only a few times. The V gene is TRBV29-1, the J gene TRBJ1-2; D is perhaps TRBD1 (6 bases). The V gene's germline CDR1 is SQVTM and CDR2 ANQGSEA. The CDR3 is 12 residues long. Deletions cut 7 bases from V and 8 bases from J, with 17 bases between. The CDR3 reads CSALTGGRGYTF. As DNA, the CDR3 is TGCAGCGCCCTGACAGGAGGTAGGGGCTACACCTTC.

This clone was counted between two and nine times. This chain connects TRBV6-6 to TRBJ2-7; D gene ambiguous. The CDR3 consists of 16 residues. Per germline, CDR1 MNHNY and CDR2 SVGAGI (reference sequence). Trimming cost V 0 bases and J 9 bases, with 21 bases left between them. Here the CDR3 DNA reads TGTGCCAGCAGTTACTCGGGCCAGACCCCTCAGGTTGGGCAGTACGTC. It yields the protein CASSYSGQTPQVGQYV.